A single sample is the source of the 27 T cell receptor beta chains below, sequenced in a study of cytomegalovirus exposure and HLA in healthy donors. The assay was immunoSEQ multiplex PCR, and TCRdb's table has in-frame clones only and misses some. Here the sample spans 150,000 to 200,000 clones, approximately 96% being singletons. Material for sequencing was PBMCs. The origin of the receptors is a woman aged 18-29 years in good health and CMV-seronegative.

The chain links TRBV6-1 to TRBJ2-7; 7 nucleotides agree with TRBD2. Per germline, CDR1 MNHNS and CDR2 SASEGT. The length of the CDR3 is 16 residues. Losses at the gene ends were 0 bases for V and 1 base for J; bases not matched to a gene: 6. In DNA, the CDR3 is TGTGCCAGCAGTGAAGCAGCGGGAAGGGCTTCCTACGAGCAGTACTTC. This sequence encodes CASSEAAGRASYEQYF.

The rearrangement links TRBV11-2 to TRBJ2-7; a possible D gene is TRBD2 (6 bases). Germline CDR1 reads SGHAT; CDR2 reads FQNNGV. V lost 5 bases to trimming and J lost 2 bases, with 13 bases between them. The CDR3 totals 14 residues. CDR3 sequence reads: CASSLGTGAYEQYF. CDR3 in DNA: TGTGCCAGCAGCCTCGGGACGGGAGCCTACGAGCAGTACTTC.

Here the CDR3 DNA reads TGTGCCTGGAGTGCTGGGCAGGTTAATAGCAATCAGCCCCAGCATTTT. This sequence encodes CAWSAGQVNSNQPQHF. The rearrangement joins TRBV30 to TRBJ1-5; D gene ambiguous. The CDR3 covers 16 residues. Germline CDR1 and CDR2: GTSNPN and SVGIG (reference sequence). The V gene lost 1 base and the J gene lost 0 bases, with 13 bases spanning the gap.

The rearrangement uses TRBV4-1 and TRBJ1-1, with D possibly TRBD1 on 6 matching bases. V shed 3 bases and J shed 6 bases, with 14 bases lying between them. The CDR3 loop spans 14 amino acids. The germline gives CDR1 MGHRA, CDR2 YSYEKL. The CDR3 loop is CASSQPTGPAEAFF. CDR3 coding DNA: TGCGCCAGCAGCCAGCCTACAGGGCCTGCTGAAGCTTTCTTT.

CDR3 loop: CASMRKTQYF. The CDR3 region has the DNA TGTGCCAGCATGCGGAAGACCCAGTACTTC. The rearrangement links TRBV2 to TRBJ2-5, with D unclear. The V and J ends lost 7 bases and 6 bases respectively, with 6 bases between them. Germline V gene lookup returns CDR1 SNHLY and CDR2 FYNNEI. The CDR3 has 10 residues.

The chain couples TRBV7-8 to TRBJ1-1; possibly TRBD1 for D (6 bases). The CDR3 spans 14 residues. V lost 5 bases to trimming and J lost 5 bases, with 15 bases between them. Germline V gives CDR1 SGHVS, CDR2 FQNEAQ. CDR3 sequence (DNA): TGTGCCAGCAGCCCCCCAGGGGCAGGGACTGAAGCTTTCTTT. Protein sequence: CASSPPGAGTEAFF.

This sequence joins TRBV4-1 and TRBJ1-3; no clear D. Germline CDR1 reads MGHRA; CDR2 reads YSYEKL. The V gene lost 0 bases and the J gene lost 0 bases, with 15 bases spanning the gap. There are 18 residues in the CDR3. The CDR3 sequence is CASSQDREDFISGNTIYF. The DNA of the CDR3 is TGCGCCAGCAGCCAAGATCGGGAGGATTTCATCTCTGGAAACACCATATATTTT.

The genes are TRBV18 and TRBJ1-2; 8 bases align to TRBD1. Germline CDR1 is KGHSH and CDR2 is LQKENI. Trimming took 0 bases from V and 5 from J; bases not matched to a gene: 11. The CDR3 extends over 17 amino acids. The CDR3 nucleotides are TGTGCCAGCTCACCACCGGTCCGGACAGGGATCACTTATGGCTACACCTTC. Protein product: CASSPPVRTGITYGYTF.

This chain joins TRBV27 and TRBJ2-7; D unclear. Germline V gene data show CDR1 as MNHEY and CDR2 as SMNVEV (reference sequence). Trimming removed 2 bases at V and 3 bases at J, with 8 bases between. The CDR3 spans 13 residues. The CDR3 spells CASSLGSGYEQYF. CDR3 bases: TGTGCCAGCAGTTTAGGGTCAGGCTACGAGCAGTACTTC.

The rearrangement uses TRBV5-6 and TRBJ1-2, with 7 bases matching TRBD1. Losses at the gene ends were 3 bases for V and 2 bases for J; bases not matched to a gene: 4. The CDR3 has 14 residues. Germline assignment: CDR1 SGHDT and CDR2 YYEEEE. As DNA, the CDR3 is TGTGCCAGCAGCTACAACAGGGGCAACTATGGCTACACCTTC. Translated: CASSYNRGNYGYTF. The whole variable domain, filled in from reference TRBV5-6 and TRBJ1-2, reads DAGVTQSPTHLIKTRGQQVTLRCSPKSGHDTVSWYQQALGQGPQFIFQYYEEEERQRGNFPDRFSGHQFPNYSSELNVNALLLGDSALYLCASSYNRGNYGYTFGSGTRLTVV.

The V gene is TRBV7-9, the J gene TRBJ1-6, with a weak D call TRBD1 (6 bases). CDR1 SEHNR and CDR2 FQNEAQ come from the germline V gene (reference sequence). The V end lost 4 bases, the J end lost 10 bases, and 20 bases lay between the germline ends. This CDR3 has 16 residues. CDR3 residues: CASSSKGGTLWSPLHF. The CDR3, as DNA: TGTGCCAGCAGCTCCAAGGGGGGGACATTATGGTCACCCCTCCACTTT. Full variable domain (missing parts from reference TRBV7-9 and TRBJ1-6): DTGVSQNPRHKITKRGQNVTFRCDPISEHNRLYWYRQTLGQGPEFLTYFQNEAQLEKSRLLSDRFSAERPKGSFSTLEIQRTEQGDSAMYLCASSSKGGTLWSPLHFGNGTRLTVT.

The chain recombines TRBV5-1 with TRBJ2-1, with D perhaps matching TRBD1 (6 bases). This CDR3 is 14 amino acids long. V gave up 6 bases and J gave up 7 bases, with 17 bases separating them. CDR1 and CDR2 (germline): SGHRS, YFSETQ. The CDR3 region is CASTSIQGFNEQFF. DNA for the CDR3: TGCGCCAGCACCTCTATCCAGGGGTTTAATGAGCAGTTCTTC. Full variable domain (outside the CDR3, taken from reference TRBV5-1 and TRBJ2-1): KAGVTQTPRYLIKTRGQQVTLSCSPISGHRSVSWYQQTPGQGLQFLFEYFSETQRNKGNFPGRFSGRQFSNSRSEMNVSTLELGDSALYLCASTSIQGFNEQFFGPGTRLTVL.

CDR3 sequence reads: CASSQDRLVQNEQFF. The CDR3, as DNA: TGCGCCAGCAGCCAAGATCGGCTAGTACAAAATGAGCAGTTCTTC. This chain joins TRBV4-1 and TRBJ2-1; no definite D call. Trimming removed 0 bases from V and 7 bases from J, with 13 bases in between. This CDR3 has 15 residues. CDR1 and CDR2 (germline): MGHRA, YSYEKL.

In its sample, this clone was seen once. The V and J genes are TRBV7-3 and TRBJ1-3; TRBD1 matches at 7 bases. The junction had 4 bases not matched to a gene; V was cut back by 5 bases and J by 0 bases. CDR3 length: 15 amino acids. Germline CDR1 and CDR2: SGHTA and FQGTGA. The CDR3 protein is CASSQGVSSGNTIYF. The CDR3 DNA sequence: TGTGCCAGCAGCCAGGGGGTCTCCTCTGGAAACACCATATATTTT.

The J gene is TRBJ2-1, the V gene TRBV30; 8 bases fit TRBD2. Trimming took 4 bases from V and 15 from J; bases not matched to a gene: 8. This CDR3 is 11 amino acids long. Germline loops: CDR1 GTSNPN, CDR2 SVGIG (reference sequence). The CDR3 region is CAWTNGGAGFF. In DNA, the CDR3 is TGTGCCTGGACAAACGGGGGGGCGGGGTTCTTC.

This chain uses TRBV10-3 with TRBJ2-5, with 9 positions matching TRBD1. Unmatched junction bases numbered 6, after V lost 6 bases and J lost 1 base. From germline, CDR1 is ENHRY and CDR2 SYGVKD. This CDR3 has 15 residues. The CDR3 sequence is CAISRDRDLQETQYF. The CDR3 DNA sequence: TGTGCCATCAGCCGGGACAGGGACCTCCAAGAGACCCAGTACTTC.

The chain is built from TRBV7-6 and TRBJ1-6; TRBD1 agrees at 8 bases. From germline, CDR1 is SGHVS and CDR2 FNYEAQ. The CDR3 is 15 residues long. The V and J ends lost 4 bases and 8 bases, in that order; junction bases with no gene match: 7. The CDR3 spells CASSSRTGSHSPLHF. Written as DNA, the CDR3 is TGTGCCAGCAGCTCCAGGACAGGGAGTCATTCACCCCTCCACTTT.

CDR3 residues: CASSLGSGSGESSYNEQFF. CDR3 DNA sequence: TGTGCCAGCAGCTTAGGCTCGGGTAGCGGGGAGAGCTCCTACAATGAGCAGTTCTTC. J is TRBJ2-1 and V is TRBV11-3; 8 nucleotides line up with TRBD2. J gave up 0 bases and V 1 base, and 11 bases lay outside the gene matches. This CDR3 region has 19 residues. Germline CDR1 reads SGHNT; CDR2 reads YENEEA.

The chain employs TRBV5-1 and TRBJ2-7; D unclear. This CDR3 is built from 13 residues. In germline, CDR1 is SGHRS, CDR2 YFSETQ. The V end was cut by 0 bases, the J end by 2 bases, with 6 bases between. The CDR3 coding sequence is TGCGCCAGCAGCTTGGCTCTAACCTACGAGCAGTACTTC. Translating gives CASSLALTYEQYF.

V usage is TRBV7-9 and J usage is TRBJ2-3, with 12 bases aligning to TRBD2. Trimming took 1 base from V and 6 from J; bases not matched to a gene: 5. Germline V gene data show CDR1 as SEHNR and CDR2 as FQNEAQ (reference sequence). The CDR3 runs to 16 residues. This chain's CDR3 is CASSLGRLAGADTQYF. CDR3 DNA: TGTGCCAGCAGCTTAGGACGACTAGCGGGGGCTGATACGCAGTATTTT.

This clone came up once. CDR3 amino acids: CASSPDRGRLNNEQFF. The CDR3 nucleotides are TGTGCCAGCTCACCGGACCGGGGGAGATTAAACAATGAGCAGTTCTTC. The chain employs TRBV18 and TRBJ2-1; possibly TRBD2 for D (6 bases). Between the trimmed V and J ends, which lost 3 bases and 5 bases, there was a span of 17 bases. The CDR3 runs to 16 residues. From germline, CDR1 is KGHSH and CDR2 LQKENI.

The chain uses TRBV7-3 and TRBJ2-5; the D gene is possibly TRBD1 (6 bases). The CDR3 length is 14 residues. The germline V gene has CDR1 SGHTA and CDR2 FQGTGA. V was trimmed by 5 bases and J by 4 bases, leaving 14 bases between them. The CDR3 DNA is TGTGCCAGCAGCGAACAGGGTAGGGGAGAGACCCAGTACTTC. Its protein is CASSEQGRGETQYF.

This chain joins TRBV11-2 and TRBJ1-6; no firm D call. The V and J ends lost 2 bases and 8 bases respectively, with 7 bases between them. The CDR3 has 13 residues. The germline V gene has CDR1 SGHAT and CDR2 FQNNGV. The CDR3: CASSLSVYSPLHF. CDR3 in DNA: TGTGCCAGCAGCTTATCAGTGTATTCACCCCTCCACTTT. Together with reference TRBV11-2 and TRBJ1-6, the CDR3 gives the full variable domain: EAGVAQSPRYKIIEKRQSVAFWCNPISGHATLYWYQQILGQGPKLLIQFQNNGVVDDSQLPKDRFSAERLKGVDSTLKIQPAKLEDSAVYLCASSLSVYSPLHFGNGTRLTVT.

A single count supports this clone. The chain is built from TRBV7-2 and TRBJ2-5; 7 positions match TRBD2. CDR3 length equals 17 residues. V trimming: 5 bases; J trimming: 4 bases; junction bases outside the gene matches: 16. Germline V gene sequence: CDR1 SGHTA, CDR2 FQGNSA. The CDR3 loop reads CASSPGIKRGVGETQYF. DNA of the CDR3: TGTGCCAGCAGCCCCGGCATTAAACGGGGGGTAGGAGAGACCCAGTACTTC.

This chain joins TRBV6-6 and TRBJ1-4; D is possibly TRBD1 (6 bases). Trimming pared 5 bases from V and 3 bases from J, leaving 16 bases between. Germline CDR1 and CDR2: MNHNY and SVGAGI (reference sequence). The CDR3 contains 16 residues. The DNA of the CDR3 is TGTGCCAGCAGTACGACGAGGACAGCCCCTAATGAAAAACTGTTTTTT. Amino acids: CASSTTRTAPNEKLFF.

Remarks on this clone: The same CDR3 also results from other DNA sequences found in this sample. CDR3 amino acids: CASSFGQQETQYF. CDR3 nucleotides: TGCGCCAGCAGCTTTGGGCAGCAAGAGACCCAGTACTTC. The chain is built from TRBV5-1 and TRBJ2-5; D uncertain. Per germline, CDR1 SGHRS and CDR2 YFSETQ. Trimming took 2 bases from V and 2 from J, leaving 7 bases between them. There are 13 residues in the CDR3.

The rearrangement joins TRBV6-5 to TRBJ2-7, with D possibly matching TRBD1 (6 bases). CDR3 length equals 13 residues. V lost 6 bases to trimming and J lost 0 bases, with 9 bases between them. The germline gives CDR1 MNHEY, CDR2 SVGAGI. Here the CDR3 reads CASSRGPSYEQYF. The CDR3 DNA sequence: TGTGCCAGCAGCAGGGGCCCCTCCTACGAGCAGTACTTC.